This T cell receptor beta chain was identified during a study of shared clonotypes between healthy human individuals. Clones were read by immunoSEQ multiplex PCR, and TCRdb kept only the in-frame ones, dropping some. This table has fewer than 1.6 million clones, approximately 98.5% appearing once. The germline V and J ends were trimmed by 5 bases and 9 bases, with 18 bases remaining between them. The CDR3 loop spans 14 amino acids. CDR1 is SGHVS and CDR2 is FNYEAQ in the germline V gene. The source is a man aged 25-45 years in good health. The chain combines TRBV7-6 with TRBJ2-3; TRBD1 or TRBD2 may be the D gene (5 bases each). Sequenced sample: naive CD4+ T cells sorted from blood. The subset is: CD45RA+ positively selected. For the CDR3, the DNA is TGTGCCAGCAGCACAGGAGTCCGGGGTACAACGCAGTATTTT. This translates into CASSTGVRGTTQYF.